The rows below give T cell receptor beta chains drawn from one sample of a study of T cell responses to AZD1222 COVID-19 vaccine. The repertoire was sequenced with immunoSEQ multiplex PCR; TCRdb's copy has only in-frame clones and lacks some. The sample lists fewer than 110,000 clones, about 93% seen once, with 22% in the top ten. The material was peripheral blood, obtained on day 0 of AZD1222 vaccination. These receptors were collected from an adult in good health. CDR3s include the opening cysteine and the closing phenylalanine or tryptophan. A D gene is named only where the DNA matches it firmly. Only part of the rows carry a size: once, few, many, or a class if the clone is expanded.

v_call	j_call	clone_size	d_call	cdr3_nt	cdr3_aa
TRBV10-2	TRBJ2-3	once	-	TGCGCCAGCAGTGGAGGACGGGGCCTAGATACGCAGTATTTT	CASSGGRGLDTQYF
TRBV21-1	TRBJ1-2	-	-	TGTGCCAGCAGCCAAGAACATGGCTACACCTTC	CASSQEHGYTF
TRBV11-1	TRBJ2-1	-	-	TGTGCCAGCAGCCCCCCGGCTGAGCAGTTCTTC	CASSPPAEQFF
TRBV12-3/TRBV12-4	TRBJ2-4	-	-	TGTGCCAGCAGTTCACGGCTGGGAAACATTCAGTACTTC	CASSSRLGNIQYF
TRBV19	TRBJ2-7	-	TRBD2	TGTGCCAGTAGAGACTTAGCGGGGCCCTCGAGCGAGCAGTACTTC	CASRDLAGPSSEQYF
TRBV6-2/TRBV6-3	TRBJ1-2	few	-	TGTGCCAGCAGCAGCTGGGACGGATCCTATGGCTACACCTTC	CASSSWDGSYGYTF
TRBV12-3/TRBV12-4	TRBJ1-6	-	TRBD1	TGTGCCAGCAACCCGACAGGGAATTCACCCCTCCACTTT	CASNPTGNSPLHF
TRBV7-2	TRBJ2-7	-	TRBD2	TGTGCCAGCAGCTTAGCGGACCTAGCGGGGGGATACGAGCAGTACTTC	CASSLADLAGGYEQYF
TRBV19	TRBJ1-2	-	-	TGTGCCAGTAGTATGGGGGCGGGACGAGGCCCCGATGGCTACACCTTC	CASSMGAGRGPDGYTF
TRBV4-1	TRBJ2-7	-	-	TGCGCCAGCAGCCAAGAAAACACCGGGACTCCTCCCGGGCAGTACTTC	CASSQENTGTPPGQYF
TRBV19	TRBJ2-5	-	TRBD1	TGTGCCAGTAGTGAGCAGGACAGGGGTATCCAGTACTTC	CASSEQDRGIQYF
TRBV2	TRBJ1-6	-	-	TGTGCCAGCAGTGAAGCCGCCTCTAGTTCACCCCTCCACTTT	CASSEAASSSPLHF
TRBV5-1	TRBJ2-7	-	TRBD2	TGCGCCAGCAGCTCAGCCCCCCTCACTAGCGGGACAACCTACGAGCAGTACTTC	CASSSAPLTSGTTYEQYF
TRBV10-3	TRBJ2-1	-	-	TGTGCCATCAGTCTCAAGCTGGTGGCGTCTAATGAGCAGTTCTTC	CAISLKLVASNEQFF
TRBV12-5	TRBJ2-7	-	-	TGTGCTAGTGGTTTGCCCTTCCGGGGAGACTACGAGCAGTACTTC	CASGLPFRGDYEQYF
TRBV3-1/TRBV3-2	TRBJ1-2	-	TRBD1	TGTGCCAGCAGCCCTACCGGGACAGCCAACTATGGCTACACCTTC	CASSPTGTANYGYTF
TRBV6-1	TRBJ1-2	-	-	TGTGCCAGCGTCCCAGAGGAGGCGTATGGCTACACCTTC	CASVPEEAYGYTF
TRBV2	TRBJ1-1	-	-	TGTGCCAGCAAATTTCGGAACACTGAAGCTTTCTTT	CASKFRNTEAFF
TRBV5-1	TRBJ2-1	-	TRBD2	TGCGCCAGCAGCTTCCTCCAAGCGGGACTAGCCTTATCCTACAATGAGCAGTTCTTC	CASSFLQAGLALSYNEQFF
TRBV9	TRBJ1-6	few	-	TGTGCCAGCAGCCCGGAGGCGACACTTAATAATTCACCCCTCCACTTT	CASSPEATLNNSPLHF
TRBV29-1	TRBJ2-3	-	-	TGCAGCGTTGACCAGGGAGCAGATACGCAGTATTTT	CSVDQGADTQYF
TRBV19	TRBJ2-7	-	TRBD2	TGTGCCAGTAGTACCGCCAGCGGGGGTAAATCCTACGAGCAGTACTTC	CASSTASGGKSYEQYF
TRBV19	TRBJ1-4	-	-	TGTGCCAGTAGTTTCTTTTCGGGACTCCTTAAGGATGAAAAACTGTTTTTT	CASSFFSGLLKDEKLFF
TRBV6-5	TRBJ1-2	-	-	TGTGCCAGCAGTCCCCTTGTAAAGGGCTATGGCTACACCTTC	CASSPLVKGYGYTF
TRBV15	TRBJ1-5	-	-	TGTGCCACCAGCAGAGAGACGACGGGCAATCAGCCCCAGCATTTT	CATSRETTGNQPQHF
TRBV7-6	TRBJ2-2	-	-	TGTGCCAGCAGCTTATTCGTGGGTGTCACCGGGGAGCTGTTTTTT	CASSLFVGVTGELFF
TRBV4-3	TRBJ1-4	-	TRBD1	TGCGCCAGCAGCCAGGGACAGGGGTTCGATAATGAAAAACTGTTTTTT	CASSQGQGFDNEKLFF
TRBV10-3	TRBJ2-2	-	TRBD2	TGTGCCATCAGACCCGGGACTAGCGGATTCACCGGGGAGCTGTTTTTT	CAIRPGTSGFTGELFF
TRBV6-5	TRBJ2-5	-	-	TGTGCCAGCAAACCGGTGGGGTTACGAGATGAGACCCAGTACTTC	CASKPVGLRDETQYF
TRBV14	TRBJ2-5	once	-	TGTGCCAGCAGCCAATGGCTTCAGGGAAGCCAAGAGACCCAGTACTTC	CASSQWLQGSQETQYF
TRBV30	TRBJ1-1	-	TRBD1	TGTGCCTGGACACAGGGGGCGAACACTGAAGCTTTCTTT	CAWTQGANTEAFF
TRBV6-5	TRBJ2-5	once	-	TGTGCCAGCAGCCCGCTTGGAGGAGAGGGAGAGACCCAGTACTTC	CASSPLGGEGETQYF
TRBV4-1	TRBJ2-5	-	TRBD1	TGCGCCAGCAGCCCACGGGACAGGGGAGAGACCCAGTACTTC	CASSPRDRGETQYF